This T cell receptor (beta chain) derives from a study of shared clonotypes between healthy human individuals (dated by TCRdb to between 2020 and 2021). Describing the broader study: The cohort comprised a couple of women and a few men aged 18 to 49 years. Libraries were prepared and TCR repertoires were sequenced by different laboratories using diverse techniques, in order to increase sequencing depth and limit assay-specific biases. To estimate repertoire size and how much clonotypes are shared between individuals, the study performed deep sequencing of blood TCR repertoires from five healthy adults. For each donor, three plates each were used for CD4 naive and CD4 memory, two plates were used for CD8 naive, and one plate was used for CD8 memory. Per donor, leukapheresis produced somewhere between about 0.94 and 9 billion PBMCs. On the study overall, not on this receptor specifically: Clonotypes shared by all four sorted-subset donors showed higher generation probabilities than non-shared clonotypes. Incomplete sequencing was indicated by rarefaction of sorted-subset datasets, despite the large sequencing depth. Sharing across a handful of donors was observed for approximately 4.6% of naive CD4, over 3% of naive CD8, about 2.3% of memory CD4, and roughly 0.4% of memory CD8 clonotypes. Sampling was limited to blood, and TCR repertoires in tissue likely differ from TCR repertoires in blood. Based on pairwise subsampling, the degree of clonotype sharing among donors was expected to be affected by sequencing depth. Larger estimated clonotype richness was generally found for naive subsets than for memory subsets. Because the study included only a small number of donors, the genetic and exposure-history diversity represented was limited.

As regards this clone: Its antigen is still unknown. Nothing much larger sits one base from this clone, and base qualities are not available.

V was cut back by 1 base and J by 12 bases, leaving a gap of 13 bases between them. CDR1 and CDR2 are drawn from the germline V gene: SGHTA, FQGNSA. From cysteine to phenylalanine, the CDR3 is 12 amino acids long. The CDR3 DNA has 36 bases and is translated from base 1. Using the deep immunoSEQ assay, multiplex PCR amplified TCR CDR3 regions from genomic DNA. Extracted genomic DNA from each cell subset was distributed evenly across all wells of several immunoSEQ 96-well plates, and each plate was treated as a replicate. For sorted subsets, each replicate PCR was loaded with 200 ng genomic DNA, equivalent to 32,000 or so T cell genomes. Purified libraries were measured with a Qubit 3.0 fluorometer, size-checked on a Bioanalyzer 2100, and measured again with the KAPA Library Quantification kit. A separate single-read 150-cycle Illumina NextSeq 550 flow cell was used to sequence each immunoSEQ 96-well plate. Per the source publication's procedure: Because only junctional sequences without quality scores were contained in the immunoSEQ output, filtering matching that applied to full-length reads could not be performed. To assign V/J genes and CDR3, sequences were annotated against IMGT germline references using PyIR, a Python wrapper for IgBLAST v1.9. Any read was removed if the V/J assignment was weak (E-value above 1e-6), the CDR3 was missing, or the read contained stop codons, out-of-frame junctions, or ambiguous translated residues. V3J clonotypes were defined by identical inferred V gene, J gene, and CDR3 amino acid sequence. To compute the percentage overlap between repertoires, the number of shared unique clonotypes was divided by the size of the smaller repertoire. Repertoire richness was assessed with RTK rarefaction, the Chao1 estimator, and Recon v2.1 estimates of unobserved clonotypes. For all TCRbeta clonotypes obtained by the gDNA method from a handful of donors, generation probabilities were computed with OLGA. Drawn from immuneACCESS, this table holds only the in-frame rearrangements with V and J called that TCRdb kept. Clones are partly lost; checked studies trace under half to an unresolved V gene and leave the rest unexplained. V, J and clone size derive from that table, while D and trimming were established from the DNA sequence. Here the sample has 2 million to 3 million clones; approximately 93% occur a single time. Clones ranked in the top ten supply about 0.38% of the sample.

The donors were healthy, HIV-negative adults with no recently reported acute infections or vaccinations. All donors were Caucasian adults living in Nashville, Tennessee, USA. Magnetic negative selection was used to enrich CD4+ T cells, after which naive cells were positively selected on CD45RA and the negative fraction became the memory subset. After blood collection by leukapheresis, PBMCs were isolated using Ficoll-Histopaque density gradient centrifugation and then cryopreserved in the vapor phase of liquid nitrogen. Analytical flow cytometry was used to check the purity and quantity of each magnetically sorted T cell population. From each sorted fraction, genomic DNA was isolated and quantified by UV absorbance on a Nanodrop 2000c.

The V and J genes are TRBV7-2 and TRBJ2-7, with the D call perhaps TRBD1 or TRBD2, as 5 bases match in each case. The sequence derives from a man between 18 and 29 years old in good health. Some clones in this sample may be carry-over from other donors' samples. The sample was naive CD4+ T cells from PBMCs. Taken with the paper, the label for cell subset or site translates to: CD45RA+ positively selected. In nucleotide form, the sequence is TGTGCCAGCAGCTTAGATCGGGGCTTGAGGTACTTC. Its coded protein is CASSLDRGLRYF.